This T cell receptor (beta chain) was identified during a study of neurological immune-mediated disorders. Study-wide results and limits: On phylogenetic grouping, the repertoires of 18 of 34 multiple sclerosis patients fell within one related-CDR3 cluster, constituting a possible signature. HTLV-1-associated myelopathy had the most TCR clonal expansion, and multiple sclerosis had the least, less than healthy controls.

Trimming shortened V by 3 bases and J by 4 bases, and 9 bases separated the two germline ends. Looked up from germline, CDR1 is SGHRS and CDR2 is YFSETQ. The CDR3 loop spans 13 amino acids. This clonotype came up many times. The antigen remains unidentified. Synthesis of cDNA was carried out by template-switch 5'RACE. The reaction used 10-nucleotide random UMIs. Each CDR3 protein is one row after TCRdb ran MiXCR on the 5' RACE reads. The data contain about 46,000 distinct CDR3 sequences, less than 2% of them singletons. The clonotype was recovered from a woman in her forties with multiple sclerosis. This rearrangement joins TRBV5-1 to TRBJ2-3; D ambiguous. Sequencing used PBMCs. This CDR3 is CASSSLEPDTQYF. CDR3 sequence (DNA): TGCGCCAGCAGCTCATTGGAGCCAGATACGCAGTATTTT.